The T cell receptor beta chain described here comes from a study of blood T cell repertoires in COVID-19 (dated by TCRdb to 2019 to 2021). Regarding the complete study: For ImmuneRACE Cohort 3, a participant was defined as recovered based on two consecutive negative NP/OP PCR tests, clearance by a healthcare professional, or resolution of symptoms. Collaborator samples came from the United States, Italy and Spain and covered acute and convalescent phases of COVID-19. The samples were drawn from two sources: the first 160 participants of the ongoing ImmuneRACE study, and over 950 subjects contributed by 6 global collaborators. Subjects who had been exposed to COVID-19, were actively infected with it, or had recovered from it provided the deeply sampled blood TCRbeta repertoires that made up the dataset. The material from the prospective study consisted of cDNA or gDNA derived from T cells, B-cell-depleted T cells, or PBMCs. A freely available public database, intended as a resource for researchers studying the immune response to SARS-CoV-2, is where the repertoires were released. Where available, HLA class I and class II types were taken from metadata supplied by the sample provider and were not determined by assay-based typing. A de-identified subject ID, COVID-19 status, age in years and sex were almost always included in the sample metadata. Overall study outcomes, separate from this receptor: The amount of clinical and demographic metadata varied by source and participant and was provided uncurated.

The immunoSEQ Assay, a bias-controlled multiplex PCR, was used to amplify TCRbeta CDR3 regions from genomic DNA. Concerning the study's data processing: The number of nucleated cells in each sample was estimated from the amplification of reference gene primers within the assay. To quantify the absolute abundance of each unique TCRbeta CDR3 rearrangement, sequence reads were collapsed and filtered. For each sample, productive Simpson clonality was calculated as the square root of Simpson's diversity index across productive rearrangements. TCRdb mirrors the immuneACCESS table, restricted to in-frame sequences. Some clones are absent from its copies; in checked studies, under half trace to an unresolved V gene, and the reason for the others is unknown. That table supplies the V and J calls and clone size; D and trimming were determined from the DNA. Counted in this sample were 120,000 to 150,000 clones; approximately 87% of them appeared once. Clones ranked in the top ten supply roughly 3.9% of the sample.

Note on this clone: This clone's antigen is unknown. The input lacks base qualities; no much larger clone sits a single base away.

Participants in the prospective study were enrolled through a virtual design, were aged about 18 to 100 years, and lived in roughly 25 United States geographic areas. In the prospective study, participants were assigned to cohorts based on the clinical history participants reported in a screening survey and a study questionnaire. In the prospective study, whole blood, serum and a nasopharyngeal or oropharyngeal swab were collected from each participant by mobile phlebotomists. Prospective study participants could optionally give additional blood draws and questionnaires over an approximately two-month period. Before DNA extraction, prospective study blood samples were shipped either frozen or at room temperature. The germline V gene encodes CDR1 MNHEY and CDR2 SVGAGI. The CDR3 starts with the cysteine, ends with the phenylalanine, and has 14 residues. Only the CDR3 DNA stays, 42 bases, in frame from base 1. V lost 0 bases and J lost 2 bases; the stretch between them is 5 bases long.

The TCR was taken from a man aged 50 or older in a cohort exposed to, infected with or recovered from COVID-19 (not recorded which). The V gene is TRBV6-5 and the J gene is TRBJ1-5; a confident D gene designation cannot be given. Sequenced: PBMCs or T cells enriched from blood (not recorded which). This receptor carries the CDR3 CASSYSRGNQPQHF. DNA sequence: TGTGCCAGCAGTTACTCACGGGGCAATCAGCCCCAGCATTTT.